The 25 T cell receptor beta chains given below trace back to one sample, sequenced in a study of blood T cell repertoires in COVID-19. Profiling relied on immunoSEQ multiplex PCR, and the TCRdb table lists in-frame clones only, not all of them. The data contain 200,000 to 250,000 clones, less than 85% of them singletons. The sequenced sample was peripheral blood. The source of these receptors is a woman in her seventies with acute or convalescent COVID-19.

This clone was seen once. This chain links TRBV7-9 with TRBJ2-2, with 8 bases that match TRBD2. Germline values: CDR1 SEHNR, CDR2 FQNEAQ (reference sequence). V lost 1 base and J lost 5; bases outside the gene matches: 3. CDR3 size: 15 residues. The chain's CDR3 is CASSLGVAGTGELFF. CDR3 sequence (DNA): TGTGCCAGCAGCTTAGGGGTAGCGGGAACCGGGGAGCTGTTTTTT. The entire variable domain, with the rest obtained from reference TRBV7-9 and TRBJ2-2, is as follows: DTGVSQNPRHKITKRGQNVTFRCDPISEHNRLYWYRQTLGQGPEFLTYFQNEAQLEKSRLLSDRFSAERPKGSFSTLEIQRTEQGDSAMYLCASSLGVAGTGELFFGEGSRLTVL.

This chain links TRBV4-1 with TRBJ2-1; 7 positions agree with TRBD1. There are 16 residues in the CDR3. CDR1 MGHRA and CDR2 YSYEKL come from the germline V gene. The V gene end was trimmed by 0 bases and the J gene end by 6 bases; junction bases not matched to a gene: 8. CDR3 residues: CASSQDRAGGINEQFF. CDR3 nucleotides: TGCGCCAGCAGCCAAGATAGGGCAGGGGGTATCAATGAGCAGTTCTTC.

About this clone itself: This sample includes further DNA sequences coding for the same CDR3. The V call is TRBV4-1, the J call TRBJ2-7; 8 nucleotides match TRBD2. The length of the CDR3 is 15 residues. The V segment lost 1 base and the J segment 3 bases; nucleotides outside the gene matches: 5. CDR1 is MGHRA, CDR2 YSYEKL, per germline. The CDR3 loop is CASSQGLAGSYEQYF. For the CDR3, the DNA is TGCGCCAGCAGCCAAGGGCTAGCGGGTAGCTACGAGCAGTACTTC.

This clone has a count of ten or more. This chain uses TRBV28 with TRBJ1-5, with D maybe TRBD1 (5 bases). The V end lost 6 bases, the J end lost 4 bases, and 13 bases lay between the germline ends. Germline values: CDR1 MDHEN, CDR2 SYDVKM. CDR3 size: 14 residues. CDR3 sequence (DNA): TGTGCCAGCAGCTTTCTGGGGGGGAATCAGCCCCAGCATTTT. Its translation: CASSFLGGNQPQHF. Looking up the rest from reference TRBV28 and TRBJ1-5 gives the full variable domain: DVKVTQSSRYLVKRTGEKVFLECVQDMDHENMFWYRQDPGLGLRLIYFSYDVKMKEKGDIPEGYSVSREKKERFSLILESASTNQTSMYLCASSFLGGNQPQHFGDGTRLSIL.

This clone was counted between two and nine times. The chain employs TRBV28 and TRBJ1-6; D unclear. The germline CDR1 and CDR2 sequences are MDHEN and SYDVKM. Between the trimmed V and J ends, which lost 3 bases and 1 base, there was a span of 10 bases. This CDR3 is built from 16 residues. CDR3 protein: CASSFKEGSYNSPLHF. CDR3 in DNA: TGTGCCAGCAGTTTCAAGGAGGGATCCTATAATTCACCCCTCCACTTT. The full variable domain, in which reference TRBV28 and TRBJ1-6 provide the parts outside the CDR3, is DVKVTQSSRYLVKRTGEKVFLECVQDMDHENMFWYRQDPGLGLRLIYFSYDVKMKEKGDIPEGYSVSREKKERFSLILESASTNQTSMYLCASSFKEGSYNSPLHFGNGTRLTVT.

The rearrangement uses TRBV24-1 and TRBJ2-1; 10 positions match TRBD2. This CDR3 is built from 18 residues. The V gene end was trimmed by 4 bases and the J gene end by 9 bases; junction bases not matched to a gene: 17. Germline V gene data show CDR1 as KGHDR and CDR2 as SFDVKD. Here the CDR3 DNA reads TGTGCCACCAGTGACCCTAACAAGCGGGAGGGCCGCTTAACTGAGCAGTTCTTC. Translated, it gives CATSDPNKREGRLTEQFF.

V gene TRBV18 combines with J gene TRBJ1-1; a possible D gene is TRBD1 (6 bases). Trimming shortened V by 2 bases and J by 3 bases, and 13 bases separated the two germline ends. The CDR3 runs to 15 residues. Germline values: CDR1 KGHSH, CDR2 LQKENI. The CDR3 loop reads CASSPEGNRDTEAFF. The CDR3 DNA reads TGTGCCAGCTCACCAGAGGGGAACAGGGACACTGAAGCTTTCTTT.

The chain recombines TRBV7-6 with TRBJ2-3, with TRBD2 identical over 8 bases. Germline lookup yields CDR1 SGHVS and CDR2 FNYEAQ. The CDR3 is 17 amino acids. V shed 1 base, J shed 4 bases, and the junction held 10 bases outside the gene matches. DNA for the CDR3: TGTGCCAGCAGCTTAGAGCGGGCGGGGGGAGACGCAGATACGCAGTATTTT. Translated, it gives CASSLERAGGDADTQYF.

This chain links TRBV5-4 with TRBJ2-4; 8 positions match TRBD1. This CDR3 is 14 amino acids long. CDR1 is SGHNT, CDR2 YYREEE, per germline (reference sequence). J gave up 4 bases and V 4 bases, and 4 bases lay outside the gene matches. The CDR3 loop is CASSAQGAKNIQYF. The CDR3 DNA reads TGTGCCAGCAGCGCGCAGGGGGCAAAAAACATTCAGTACTTC.

The chain carries TRBV2 and TRBJ2-1; perhaps TRBD1 as D (5 bases). This CDR3 is 13 amino acids long. V was clipped by 5 bases and J by 7 bases, with 12 bases between them. From germline, CDR1 is SNHLY and CDR2 FYNNEI. CDR3 protein: CASSIDRINEQFF. CDR3 DNA: TGTGCCAGCAGTATCGACAGAATTAATGAGCAGTTCTTC.

The chain couples TRBV6-5 to TRBJ1-2; 8 bases agree with TRBD1. Trimming took 2 bases from V and 5 from J; bases not matched to a gene: 7. CDR3 length: 15 residues. CDR1 is MNHEY and CDR2 is SVGAGI in the germline V gene. CDR3 DNA: TGTGCCAGCAGTTACCAGGACAGGGAACCATATGGCTACACCTTC. Its translation: CASSYQDREPYGYTF.

The V gene is TRBV18, the J gene TRBJ1-4; a possible D gene is TRBD1 (5 bases). The CDR3 is made up of 15 amino acids. The V gene lost 5 bases and the J gene lost 8 bases, with 18 bases spanning the gap. CDR1 and CDR2 from the germline V gene are KGHSH and LQKENI. In nucleotides, the CDR3 is TGTGCCAGCTCATTAACCCCGGGACGGGAGGAAAAACTGTTTTTT. Protein sequence: CASSLTPGREEKLFF. The full variable domain, rest sourced from reference TRBV18 and TRBJ1-4, is NAGVMQNPRHLVRRRGQEARLRCSPMKGHSHVYWYRQLPEEGLKFMVYLQKENIIDESGMPKERFSAEFPKEGPSILRIQQVVRGDSAAYFCASSLTPGREEKLFFGSGTQLSVL.

The rearrangement links TRBV4-2 to TRBJ1-3; the match to TRBD1 covers 7 bases. This CDR3 comprises 16 residues. Germline values: CDR1 LGHNA, CDR2 YNFKEQ. V was pared by 4 bases and J by 4 bases, with 10 bases of the junction left unmatched. In nucleotides, the CDR3 is TGTGCCAGCAGCCTCTCCCTGACAGGGACCGGAAACACCATATATTTT. Translated, it gives CASSLSLTGTGNTIYF.

This CDR3 reads CASSLSSPETQYF. In DNA, the CDR3 is TGTGCCAGCAGTTTAAGTAGCCCAGAGACCCAGTACTTC. The V call is TRBV28, the J call TRBJ2-5, with D unclear. Germline assignment: CDR1 MDHEN and CDR2 SYDVKM. Trimming took 2 bases from V and 4 from J, leaving 8 bases between them. This CDR3 is 13 amino acids long.

This clone was found once. The V and J genes are TRBV5-4 and TRBJ2-5; 10 nucleotides line up with TRBD2. Losses at the gene ends were 1 base for V and 5 bases for J; bases not matched to a gene: 8. CDR1 and CDR2 from the germline V gene are SGHNT and YYREEE (reference sequence). The CDR3 contains 16 residues. The CDR3 protein is CASSLLAGAGGETQYF. The CDR3 DNA reads TGTGCCAGCAGCTTGCTAGCGGGAGCCGGAGGTGAGACCCAGTACTTC.

The chain recombines TRBV5-4 with TRBJ1-2; TRBD1 matches 7 bases. V shed 4 bases and J 7 bases; nucleotides not matched to a gene: 19. The length of the CDR3 is 17 residues. Germline V gene sequence: CDR1 SGHNT, CDR2 YYREEE (reference sequence). The CDR3 reads CASSGTRGLGVEAGYTF. As DNA, the CDR3 is TGTGCCAGCAGCGGGACTAGGGGGCTCGGAGTGGAAGCTGGCTACACCTTC.

The chain employs TRBV10-3 and TRBJ2-2; possible D gene TRBD2, 6 bases. V was clipped by 7 bases and J by 3 bases, with 9 bases between them. CDR3 length: 13 amino acids. Per germline, CDR1 ENHRY and CDR2 SYGVKD. CDR3: CAITREDTGELFF. Written as DNA, the CDR3 is TGTGCCATCACCAGGGAGGACACCGGGGAGCTGTTTTTT.

In this sample, this clone turned up a few times. The chain is built from TRBV10-3 and TRBJ1-3; D gene unclear. The CDR3 extends over 13 amino acids. Germline V CDR1 and CDR2: ENHRY, SYGVKD. Trimming removed 8 bases at V and 1 base at J, with 9 bases between. The CDR3 coding sequence is TGTGCCATCTCACGGGGTTCTGGAAACACCATATATTTT. This codes for CAISRGSGNTIYF.

In DNA, the CDR3 is TGTGCCACCAGCGGTGACACTAGCGGGCCTTACAATGAGCAGTTCTTC. It is translated as CATSGDTSGPYNEQFF. This sequence joins TRBV15 and TRBJ2-1; 9 bases map to TRBD2. This CDR3 contains 16 residues. Germline values: CDR1 LNHNV, CDR2 YYDKDF (reference sequence). V trimming: 5 bases; J trimming: 4 bases; junction bases outside the gene matches: 9.

This clone occurred a few times. The CDR3 DNA reads as TGTGCCAGCAGACGACAGGGTTTGGGAGAAAAACTGTTTTTT. Translated: CASRRQGLGEKLFF. The V and J genes are TRBV6-5 and TRBJ1-4, with 7 bases matching TRBD1. This CDR3 is 14 amino acids long. V lost 6 bases, J lost 8 bases, and 9 bases stayed unmatched. The germline V gene encodes CDR1 MNHEY and CDR2 SVGAGI.

The chain joins TRBV11-2 to TRBJ2-3, with a possible D match to TRBD2 (5 bases). Trimming pared 5 bases from V and 2 bases from J, leaving 20 bases between. CDR3 length equals 17 residues. Germline V CDR1 and CDR2: SGHAT, FQNNGV. The CDR3: CASSSSVGLADTDTQYF. In nucleotides, the CDR3 is TGTGCCAGCAGCAGCTCCGTCGGGCTAGCCGACACAGATACGCAGTATTTT.

CDR3 protein: CASSQPGTVNTEAFF. CDR3 coding DNA: TGTGCCAGCAGCCAACCCGGGACAGTGAACACTGAAGCTTTCTTT. The chain combines TRBV3-1 (or the pseudogene TRBV3-2) with TRBJ1-1; 7 bases are shared with TRBD1. This CDR3 spans 15 amino acids. Trimming cost V 2 bases and J 0 bases; bases outside gene matches: 3. Germline CDR1 and CDR2: LGHDT and YNNKEL (reference sequence).

The chain has TRBV7-2 and TRBJ1-5, with 9 bases identical to TRBD1. The V segment lost 1 base and the J segment 3 bases; nucleotides outside the gene matches: 1. The CDR3 sequence is 15 residues long. The V gene's germline CDR1 is SGHTA and CDR2 FQGNSA. This CDR3 is CASSLGTGANQPQHF. As DNA, the CDR3 is TGTGCCAGCAGCTTAGGGACAGGGGCCAATCAGCCCCAGCATTTT.

This clone was picked up a small number of times. V and J are TRBV27 and TRBJ1-2, with D maybe TRBD1 (6 bases). Between the trimmed V and J ends, which lost 5 bases and 7 bases, there was a span of 20 bases. The CDR3 covers 15 residues. The germline CDR1 and CDR2 sequences are MNHEY and SMNVEV (reference sequence). CDR3 DNA sequence: TGTGCCAGCAGTGGGGAGGGACCGGGGGCTAGTGGCTACACCTTC. As protein: CASSGEGPGASGYTF.

This clone showed up just once. The chain employs TRBV3-1 (or the pseudogene TRBV3-2) and TRBJ2-1, with D maybe TRBD1 (5 bases). V lost 4 bases to trimming and J lost 5 bases, with 12 bases between them. Germline assignment: CDR1 LGHDT and CDR2 YNNKEL (reference sequence). The CDR3 covers 14 residues. The CDR3 region is CASSPLGLNNEQFF. CDR3 sequence (DNA): TGTGCCAGCAGCCCACTGGGGCTAAACAATGAGCAGTTCTTC.